The clone carrying this TCR beta chain was seen a handful of times. Its antigen is unknown. The source of the sample is a study of cytotoxic CD8 clonotypes in ibrutinib-treated CLL. The germline CDR1 and CDR2 sequences are MDHEN and SYDVKM. The CDR3 has 13 amino acids. Trimming removed 7 bases at V and 3 bases at J, with 10 bases between. Overall study results and limits: Patients with sustained remission and those progressing were sampled at differing times.

Data came from immunoSEQ multiplex PCR; TCRdb stores just in-frame clones and leaves some out. Of 200,000 to 250,000 clones detected, 70% appear once; the ten largest clones hold roughly 15%. Sample: PBMCs, taken after 24 months of ibrutinib treatment. The chain carries TRBV28 and TRBJ1-5; D unresolved. The receptor comes from a human donor with chronic lymphocytic leukemia. The CDR3 DNA follows: TGTGCCAGCATCAGATCGCCCAATCAGCCCCAGCATTTT. It is translated as CASIRSPNQPQHF.